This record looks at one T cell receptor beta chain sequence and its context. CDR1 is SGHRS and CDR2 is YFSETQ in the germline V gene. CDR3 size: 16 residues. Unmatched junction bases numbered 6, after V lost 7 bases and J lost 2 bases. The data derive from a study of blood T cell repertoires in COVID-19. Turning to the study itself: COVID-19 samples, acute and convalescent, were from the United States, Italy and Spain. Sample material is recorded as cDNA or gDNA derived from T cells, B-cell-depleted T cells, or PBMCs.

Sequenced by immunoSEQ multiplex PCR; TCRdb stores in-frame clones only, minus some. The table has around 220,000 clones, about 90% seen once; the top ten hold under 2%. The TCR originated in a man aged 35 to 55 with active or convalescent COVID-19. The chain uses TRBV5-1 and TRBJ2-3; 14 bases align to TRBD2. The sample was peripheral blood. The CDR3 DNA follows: TGCGCCAGCGGGGGACTAGCGGGAGTGGCCACAGATACGCAGTATTTT. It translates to CASGGLAGVATDTQYF.